This record looks at one T cell receptor (beta chain) sequence and its context. Germline V lookup: CDR1 GTSNPN, CDR2 SVGIG (reference sequence). The CDR3 extends over 13 amino acids. Blood specimens came from baseline, cycle 4 day 1, and cycle 7 day 1. Only in-frame clones appear in the TCRdb table, and some are missing; sequencing was by immunoSEQ multiplex PCR. Found here are 63,000 or so clones, less than 90% of them singletons; the top ten hold roughly 7.9%. The data originate from a study of OX40 agonist ivuxolimab in advanced cancers. About the study: An agonistic human IgG2 monoclonal antibody against OX40 (CD134) was given. Averaging roughly 60 years in age, with a range of about 23 to 85, the cohort was 82.7% male.

The chain carries TRBV30 and TRBJ2-5; D uncertain. The end of the DNA fits TRBJ2-7 better, so the J call may be wrong. The sample consisted of CD4+ or CD8+ T cells sorted from blood, taken in a trial of the OX40 agonist ivuxolimab. This clonotype originated in an adult with an advanced solid tumor such as melanoma, head and neck, liver or kidney cancer. DNA of the CDR3: TGTGCCTGGACTATGGACGGCTCCTACGAGCAGTACTTC. It yields the protein CAWTMDGSYEQYF.